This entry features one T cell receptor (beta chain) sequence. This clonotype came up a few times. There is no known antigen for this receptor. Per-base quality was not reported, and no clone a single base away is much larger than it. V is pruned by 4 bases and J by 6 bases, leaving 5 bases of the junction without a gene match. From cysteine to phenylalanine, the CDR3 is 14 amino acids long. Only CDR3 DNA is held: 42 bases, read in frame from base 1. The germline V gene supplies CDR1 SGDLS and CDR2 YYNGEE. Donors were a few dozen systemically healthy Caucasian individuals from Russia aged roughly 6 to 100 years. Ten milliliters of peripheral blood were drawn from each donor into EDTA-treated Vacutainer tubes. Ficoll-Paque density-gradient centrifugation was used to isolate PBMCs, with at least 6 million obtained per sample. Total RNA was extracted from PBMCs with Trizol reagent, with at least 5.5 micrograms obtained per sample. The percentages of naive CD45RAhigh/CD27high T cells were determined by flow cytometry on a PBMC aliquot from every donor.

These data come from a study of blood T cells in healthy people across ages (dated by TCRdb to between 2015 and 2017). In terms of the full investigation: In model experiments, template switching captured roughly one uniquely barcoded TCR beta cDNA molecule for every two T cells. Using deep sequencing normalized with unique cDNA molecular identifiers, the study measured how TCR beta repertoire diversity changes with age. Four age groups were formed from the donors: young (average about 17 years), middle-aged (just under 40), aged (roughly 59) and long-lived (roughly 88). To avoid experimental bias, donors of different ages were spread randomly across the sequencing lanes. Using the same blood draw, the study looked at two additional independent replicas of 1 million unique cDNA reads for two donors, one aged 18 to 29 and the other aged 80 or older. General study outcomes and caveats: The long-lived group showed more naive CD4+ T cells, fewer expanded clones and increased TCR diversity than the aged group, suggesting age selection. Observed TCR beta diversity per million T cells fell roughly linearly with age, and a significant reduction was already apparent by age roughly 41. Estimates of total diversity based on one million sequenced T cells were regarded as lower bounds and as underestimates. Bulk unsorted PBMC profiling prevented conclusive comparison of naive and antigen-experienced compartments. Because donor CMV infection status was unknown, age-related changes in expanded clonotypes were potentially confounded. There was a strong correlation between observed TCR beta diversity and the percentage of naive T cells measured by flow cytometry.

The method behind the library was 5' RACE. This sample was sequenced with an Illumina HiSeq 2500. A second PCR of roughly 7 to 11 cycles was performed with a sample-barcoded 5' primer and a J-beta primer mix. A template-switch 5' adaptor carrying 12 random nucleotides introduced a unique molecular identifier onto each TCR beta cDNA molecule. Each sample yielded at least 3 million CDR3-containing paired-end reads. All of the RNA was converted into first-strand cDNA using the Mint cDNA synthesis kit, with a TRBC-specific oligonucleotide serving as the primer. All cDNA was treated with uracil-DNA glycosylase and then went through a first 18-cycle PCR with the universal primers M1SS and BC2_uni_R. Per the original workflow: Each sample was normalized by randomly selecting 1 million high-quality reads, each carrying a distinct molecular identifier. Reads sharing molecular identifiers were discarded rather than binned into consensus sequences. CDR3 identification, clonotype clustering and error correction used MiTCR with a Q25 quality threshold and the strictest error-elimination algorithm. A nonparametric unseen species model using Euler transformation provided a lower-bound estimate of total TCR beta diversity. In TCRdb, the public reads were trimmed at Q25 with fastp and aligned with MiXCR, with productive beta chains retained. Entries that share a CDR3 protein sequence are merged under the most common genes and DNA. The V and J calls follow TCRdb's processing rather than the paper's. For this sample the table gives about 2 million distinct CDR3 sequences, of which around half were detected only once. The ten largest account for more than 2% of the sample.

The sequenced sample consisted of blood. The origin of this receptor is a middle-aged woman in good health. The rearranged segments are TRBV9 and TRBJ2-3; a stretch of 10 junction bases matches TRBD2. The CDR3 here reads CASSPSGSVDTQYF. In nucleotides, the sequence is TGTGCCAGCAGCCCTAGCGGGAGCGTGGATACGCAGTATTTT.